The 27 T cell receptor beta chains listed next were all sequenced from one sample in a study of CD8+ T cells in alopecia areata. Extracted from the samples, RNA was reverse transcribed into cDNA to serve as the sequencing template. Sequencing used immunoSEQ multiplex PCR; TCRdb keeps in-frame clones, though not all of them. The repertoire includes around 97,000 clones, approximately 52% of them detected once, and 7.5% to 9% sits in the top ten. Sequenced: CD4+ T cells sorted from blood. The origin of the receptors is a human donor in good health.

The chain is built from TRBV7-8 and TRBJ2-3; 8 bases map to TRBD2. V was pared by 1 base and J by 3 bases, with 3 bases of the junction left unmatched. The germline V gene encodes CDR1 SGHVS and CDR2 FQNEAQ. This CDR3 has 15 amino acids. CDR3: CASSLVAGITDTQYF. The CDR3 DNA reads as TGTGCCAGCAGCTTAGTAGCGGGGATAACAGATACGCAGTATTTT.

On this clone: At one end, the junction sequence differs from germline, possibly due to a read error. The chain has TRBV7-2 and TRBJ2-7, with 7 positions matching TRBD2. The germline V gene has CDR1 SGHTA and CDR2 FQGNSA. The CDR3 consists of 13 residues. CDR3 DNA sequence: TGTGCCAGCAGCTTAGAGCGCGGGGGACTTGCTCTCTTC. Protein sequence: CASSLERGGLALF.

The chain employs TRBV7-8 and TRBJ1-1; D is uncertain. The germline CDR1 and CDR2 sequences are SGHVS and FQNEAQ. This CDR3 spans 15 amino acids. Between the trimmed V and J ends, which lost 6 bases and 5 bases, there was a span of 19 bases. CDR3 residues: CASRKTGPLRTEAFF. As DNA, the CDR3 is TGTGCCAGCAGGAAAACTGGACCTTTAAGGACTGAAGCTTTCTTT.

This clone was recorded once. CDR3 DNA sequence: TGTGCCAGCAAGGCCAGAGGGACAGGGCGGCACGAGCAGTACTTC. It translates to CASKARGTGRHEQYF. The V call is TRBV27, the J call TRBJ2-7; 9 nucleotides align to TRBD1. With 7 bases clipped from V and 5 bases from J, the junction kept 12 bases outside the gene matches. Germline CDR1 is MNHEY and CDR2 is SMNVEV (reference sequence). This CDR3 spans 15 amino acids.

This chain links TRBV2 with TRBJ2-5, with D perhaps TRBD2 (6 bases). V was clipped by 7 bases and J by 4 bases, with 13 bases between them. The CDR3 consists of 13 residues. Germline V lookup: CDR1 SNHLY, CDR2 FYNNEI. CDR3 protein: CASTEGGRETQYF. DNA for the CDR3: TGTGCCAGCACCGAAGGAGGGCGAGAGACCCAGTACTTC.

A remark on this clone: This specimen includes other DNA sequences encoding the same CDR3. The chain joins TRBV30 to TRBJ2-7, with D possibly matching TRBD2 (6 bases). The germline CDR1 and CDR2 sequences are GTSNPN and SVGIG (reference sequence). V lost 0 bases and J 0 bases, leaving 6 bases between the germline ends. The CDR3 totals 13 residues. The CDR3 nucleotides are TGTGCCTGGAGTGTCGGGAGCTCCTACGAGCAGTACTTC. Translated, it gives CAWSVGSSYEQYF.

The chain recombines TRBV5-1 with TRBJ2-1, with a possible D match to TRBD2 (6 bases). The CDR3 spans 15 residues. The germline gives CDR1 SGHRS, CDR2 YFSETQ. Between the trimmed V and J ends, which lost 0 bases and 9 bases, there was a span of 16 bases. The CDR3 DNA follows: TGCGCCAGCAGCTTGGGGCAGGGAGGTCAGAGTGAGCAGTTCTTC. Its translation: CASSLGQGGQSEQFF.

The chain is built from TRBV7-6 and TRBJ2-7; 10 nucleotides line up with TRBD1. There are 14 residues in the CDR3. From germline, CDR1 is SGHVS and CDR2 FNYEAQ. After removal of 5 bases from V and 2 bases from J, the junction contained 3 bases not matched to a gene. The chain's CDR3 is CASSRDRGAYEQYF. CDR3 DNA sequence: TGTGCCAGCAGCCGGGACAGGGGAGCCTACGAGCAGTACTTC.

The genes are TRBV29-1 and TRBJ2-3; maybe TRBD1 (6 bases). Germline V gives CDR1 SQVTM, CDR2 ANQGSEA. This CDR3 has 11 amino acids. V gave up 2 bases and J gave up 11 bases, with 11 bases separating them. The CDR3 sequence: CSVELGHVQYF. The CDR3 nucleotides read TGCAGCGTTGAACTGGGACATGTGCAGTATTTT.

Here the CDR3 DNA reads TGCAGCGTCCCAGGGTATACAAACACTGAAGCTTTCTTT. Protein: CSVPGYTNTEAFF. The chain joins TRBV29-1 to TRBJ1-1, with D possibly matching TRBD1 (5 bases). The germline CDR1 and CDR2 sequences are SQVTM and ANQGSEA. The CDR3 spans 13 residues. V was clipped by 6 bases and J by 2 bases, with 13 bases between them.

This clone was seen a handful of times. This chain connects TRBV4-2 to TRBJ2-7, with D perhaps matching TRBD1 (6 bases). Trimming took 5 bases from V and 1 from J, leaving 9 bases between them. This CDR3 spans 13 amino acids. CDR1 and CDR2 from the germline V gene are LGHNA and YNFKEQ. The CDR3 coding sequence is TGTGCCAGCAGCTCTGGACAGTCCTACGAGCAGTACTTC. Translated: CASSSGQSYEQYF.

This clone was seen a few times. The chain has TRBV7-2 and TRBJ2-7; 8 bases are shared with TRBD1. The ends lost 7 bases at V and 7 bases at J; junction bases unmatched: 15. Germline V lookup: CDR1 SGHTA, CDR2 FQGNSA. This CDR3 contains 15 residues. The CDR3 loop reads CASKPYGQGEMEQYF. In DNA form, the CDR3 reads TGTGCCAGCAAGCCATACGGACAGGGTGAGATGGAGCAGTACTTC.

V gene TRBV27 combines with J gene TRBJ1-4, with a possible D match to TRBD1 (6 bases). The CDR3 loop spans 14 amino acids. Looked up from germline, CDR1 is MNHEY and CDR2 is SMNVEV (reference sequence). V lost 6 bases and J lost 7, with 15 bases in between. The CDR3 loop reads CASRRTGIGEKLFF. The CDR3 DNA reads as TGTGCCAGCAGAAGAACAGGGATCGGTGAAAAACTGTTTTTT.

The chain carries TRBV5-6 and TRBJ2-3; 9 positions agree with TRBD1. V lost 4 bases to trimming and J lost 2 bases; unmatched junction nucleotides: 5. CDR3 length: 15 amino acids. Per the germline V gene, CDR1 is SGHDT and CDR2 is YYEEEE. CDR3 sequence: CASSLDRGVTDTQYF. DNA for the CDR3: TGTGCCAGCAGCCTAGACAGGGGGGTCACAGATACGCAGTATTTT.

This chain connects TRBV7-2 to TRBJ1-5, with a weak D call TRBD1 (6 bases). With 1 base removed from V and 6 bases from J, the gap between germline ends came to 10 bases. Germline loops: CDR1 SGHTA, CDR2 FQGNSA. The CDR3 contains 14 residues. The CDR3 loop is CASSLGGHGQPQHF. CDR3 DNA: TGTGCCAGCAGCTTAGGGGGGCACGGTCAGCCCCAGCATTTT.

The chain has TRBV29-1 and TRBJ2-1; 9 bases fit TRBD2. Germline trimming cut 7 bases from V and 6 bases from J; bases unmatched to any gene: 16. The CDR3 loop spans 16 amino acids. Germline loops: CDR1 SQVTM, CDR2 ANQGSEA. CDR3 sequence (DNA): TGCAGCGCGACCCGGGTGGCGGGGGGGCCGGGCAATGAGCAGTTCTTC. It yields the protein CSATRVAGGPGNEQFF.

The J gene is TRBJ1-6, the V gene TRBV5-6; unclear D gene. Trimming took 0 bases from V and 0 from J, leaving 10 bases between them. The CDR3 runs to 17 residues. CDR1 and CDR2 (germline): SGHDT, YYEEEE. The CDR3 protein is CASSLVLGSSYNSPLHF. As DNA, the CDR3 is TGTGCCAGCAGCTTGGTTTTAGGAAGCTCCTATAATTCACCCCTCCACTTT.

This clone was seen more than once but under ten times. This chain connects TRBV2 to TRBJ2-5; a weak D match, TRBD2 (5 bases). V shed 11 bases and J shed 3 bases, with 7 bases lying between them. CDR1 SNHLY and CDR2 FYNNEI come from the germline V gene. CDR3 length: 10 residues. The CDR3 coding sequence is TGTGCCCCGAGGGAAGAGACCCAGTACTTC. Translating it yields CAPREETQYF.

This chain joins TRBV29-1 and TRBJ1-2; tentatively, D is TRBD1 (5 bases). V shed 3 bases and J shed 4 bases, with 9 bases lying between them. Germline loops: CDR1 SQVTM, CDR2 ANQGSEA. This CDR3 has 12 residues. This chain's CDR3 is CSVDGQLYGYTF. CDR3 in DNA: TGCAGCGTTGATGGACAACTCTATGGCTACACCTTC.

The V gene is TRBV7-2, the J gene TRBJ1-6; D is unresolved. This CDR3 is 11 amino acids long. Germline-derived CDR1 and CDR2 are SGHTA and FQGNSA. Trimming removed 4 bases at V and 5 bases at J, with 0 bases between. The CDR3 spells CASSYNSPLHF. The CDR3 DNA reads as TGTGCCAGCAGCTATAATTCACCCCTCCACTTT.

To note about this clone: The same CDR3 also results from other DNA sequences found in this sample. CDR3 region: CASSLGYEQYF. Here the CDR3 DNA reads TGCGCCAGCAGCCTTGGCTACGAGCAGTACTTC. The chain joins TRBV5-1 to TRBJ2-7; D gene uncertain. Between the trimmed V and J ends, which lost 4 bases and 3 bases, there was a span of 5 bases. Germline lookup yields CDR1 SGHRS and CDR2 YFSETQ. This CDR3 has 11 residues.

The gene calls are TRBV29-1 and TRBJ2-1; 10 bases line up with TRBD1. This CDR3 comprises 14 residues. V was clipped by 8 bases and J by 2 bases; unmatched bases: 6. CDR1 SQVTM and CDR2 ANQGSEA come from the germline V gene. The DNA for the CDR3 is TGCAGCCTGGACAGGGGGGCCCCCTACAATGAGCAGTTCTTC. Protein: CSLDRGAPYNEQFF.

This clone occurred a few times. The chain links TRBV11-2 to TRBJ2-7, with 7 bases that match TRBD1. CDR1 and CDR2 from the germline V gene are SGHAT and FQNNGV. V shed 3 bases and J 6 bases; nucleotides not matched to a gene: 5. This CDR3 has 13 residues. The CDR3 coding sequence is TGTGCCAGCAGCTTGGCCCACAGGGGCGAGCAGTACTTC. Protein product: CASSLAHRGEQYF.

This clone was counted between two and nine times. V usage is TRBV29-1 and J usage is TRBJ1-2; D is unresolved. CDR1 is SQVTM and CDR2 is ANQGSEA in the germline V gene. The CDR3 contains 13 residues. V lost 0 bases to trimming and J lost 7 bases, with 12 bases between them. The CDR3: CSVEDYGMGGYTF. Written as DNA, the CDR3 is TGCAGCGTTGAAGATTACGGGATGGGTGGCTACACCTTC.

The table lists this clone with a few counts. V gene TRBV30 combines with J gene TRBJ1-2; D gene uncertain. Trimming removed 0 bases from V and 6 bases from J, with 8 bases in between. The V gene's germline CDR1 is GTSNPN and CDR2 SVGIG (reference sequence). This CDR3 region has 12 residues. The CDR3 reads CAWSVGSHGYTF. CDR3 in DNA: TGTGCCTGGAGTGTCGGCAGCCATGGCTACACCTTC.

This clone was recorded a few times. The chain employs TRBV7-9 and TRBJ2-7, with 8 bases aligning to TRBD1. Losses at the gene ends were 4 bases for V and 5 bases for J; bases not matched to a gene: 7. This CDR3 is built from 14 residues. The germline V gene encodes CDR1 SEHNR and CDR2 FQNEAQ (reference sequence). The CDR3 sequence: CASSSPGTGNEQYF. The CDR3 nucleotides read TGTGCCAGCAGCTCACCCGGGACAGGCAACGAGCAGTACTTC.

This rearrangement joins TRBV5-6 to TRBJ1-5, with D perhaps TRBD1 (5 bases). Germline values: CDR1 SGHDT, CDR2 YYEEEE. This CDR3 spans 14 amino acids. Trimming left V 4 bases short and J 3 bases short, with 11 bases between. CDR3 nucleotide sequence: TGTGCCAGCAGCATCCAGGGATACAATCAGCCCCAGCATTTT. Protein product: CASSIQGYNQPQHF. The variable domain in full, with the rest retrieved from reference TRBV5-6 and TRBJ1-5, is DAGVTQSPTHLIKTRGQQVTLRCSPKSGHDTVSWYQQALGQGPQFIFQYYEEEERQRGNFPDRFSGHQFPNYSSELNVNALLLGDSALYLCASSIQGYNQPQHFGDGTRLSIL.